The 7 T cell receptor beta chains presented below share a single source sample, sequenced in a study of T cell repertoires in cytomegalovirus infection. TCRdb reanalysed the reads using MiXCR and keeps one entry per CDR3 protein. The sample records about 830,000 distinct CDR3 sequences, around a third being singletons. Their antigens are not known. Sample: cultured CD8+ T cells from PBMCs, taken from culture after CMV antigen stimulation. The source is a human donor in good health (CMV status not recorded). Some clones in this sample may be carry-over from other donors' samples.

The gene calls are TRBV29-1 and TRBJ2-7; D unclear. Germline CDR1 SQVTM, CDR2 ANQGSEA. There are 11 residues in the CDR3. Trimming removed 7 bases from V and 2 bases from J, with 9 bases in between. CDR3 DNA: TGCAGCGGGGGAACGGCCTACGAGCAGTACGTC. Translation: CSGGTAYEQYV.

This chain uses TRBV27 with TRBJ2-6; D call uncertain. V shed 7 bases and J shed 1 base, with 11 bases lying between them. Germline V gene data show CDR1 as MNHEY and CDR2 as SMNVEV (reference sequence). The CDR3 loop spans 15 amino acids. CDR3 in DNA: TGTGCCAGCACTATGGGGATTTCTGGGGCCAACGTCCTGACTTTC. It is translated as CASTMGISGANVLTF. Filled out from reference TRBV27 and TRBJ2-6, the complete variable domain reads EAQVTQNPRYLITVTGKKLTVTCSQNMNHEYMSWYRQDPGLGLRQIYYSMNVEVTDKGDVPEGYKVSRKEKRNFPLILESPSPNQTSLYFCASTMGISGANVLTFGAGSRLTVL.

The chain has TRBV6-6 and TRBJ2-4; maybe TRBD2 (6 bases). V shed 6 bases and J shed 8 bases, with 23 bases lying between them. The germline gives CDR1 MNHNY, CDR2 SVGAGI (reference sequence). The CDR3 extends over 16 amino acids. The CDR3 sequence: CASSPFGEGRKDIQYF. The CDR3 DNA is TGTGCCAGCAGCCCCTTCGGGGAAGGGAGGAAAGACATTCAGTACTTC.

V and J are TRBV6-6 and TRBJ2-6, with a weak D call TRBD1 (5 bases). V lost 1 base, J lost 0 bases, and 16 bases lay in between. CDR1 and CDR2 (germline): MNHNY, SVGAGI (reference sequence). The CDR3 consists of 19 residues. The CDR3 DNA reads TGTGCCAGCAGTTACTTGGGCAGGGTAGGGGCCTCTGGGGCCAACGTCCTGACTTTC. Translating it yields CASSYLGRVGASGANVLTF.

The chain uses TRBV14 and TRBJ1-1, with D hard to call. This CDR3 has 15 residues. CDR1 SGHDN and CDR2 FVKESK come from the germline V gene. V was clipped by 2 bases and J by 1 base, with 11 bases between them. CDR3 residues: CASSQRVRRNTEAFF. The CDR3 nucleotides are TGTGCCAGCAGCCAAAGAGTAAGGAGGAACACTGAAGCTTTCTTT.

This rearrangement joins TRBV9 to TRBJ1-5; D unclear. Trimming cost V 0 bases and J 5 bases, with 12 bases left between them. The germline CDR1 and CDR2 sequences are SGDLS and YYNGEE. The CDR3 has 15 amino acids. The DNA for the CDR3 is TGTGCCAGCAGCGTAGGTTGGGGATATGATCAGCCCCAGCATTTT. This translates into CASSVGWGYDQPQHF.

This clonotype was observed a few times. The chain employs TRBV4-1 and TRBJ2-3; D not certain. Germline lookup yields CDR1 MGHRA and CDR2 YSYEKL. The CDR3 loop spans 12 amino acids. Between the trimmed V and J ends, which lost 2 bases and 3 bases, there was a span of 3 bases. CDR3: CASSQPTDTQYF. CDR3 nucleotide sequence: TGCGCCAGCAGCCAACCAACAGATACGCAGTATTTT.